This T cell receptor (beta chain) emerged from a study of T cells after yellow fever vaccination (dated by TCRdb to 2018 to 2020). Background on the whole study: The SMART-Seq v4 Ultra Low Input RNA kit was used to prepare libraries from fractions with low cell numbers. To follow T-cell clones before and after primary and booster YFV17D yellow fever vaccination, bulk TCR alpha and beta repertoires were sequenced over time. Two healthy male donors made up the cohort, one aged 18 to 30 years and the other aged 30 to 40 years. Blood was drawn at multiple timepoints before and after primary and secondary immunization, with bulk PBMC replicates and cell subsets isolated.

The treatment or condition label, read with the paper, signifies: live attenuated yellow fever vaccine strain. At each blood-draw timepoint, two biological replicates of bulk PBMCs were obtained. A standard Ficoll-Paque protocol was used to isolate PBMCs from peripheral blood. TriZol was used to extract RNA from bulk PBMCs, CD4 and CD8 fractions, and dextramer-positive and dextramer-negative fractions. TCR cDNA was made using 5'RACE template switching, a step that added a universal primer site and unique molecular identifiers. Priming for cDNA synthesis came from both the TCR alpha and TCR beta constant segments. Library amplification involved two PCR steps, and the second step added sample barcodes and sequencing adapters. Sequencing of the libraries was done on either Illumina HiSeq 2500 (2x100 bp) or NovaSeq (2x150 bp). From the authors' description of their analysis: MIGEC was used to demultiplex reads and collapse the reads into UMI consensus sequences, and MiXCR was used for V(D)J alignment. Using edgeR on replicate PBMC samples, clonotypes were called vaccine-responding if FDR was below 0.01 and the log2 fold change was above 5 up to day 15. Each bulk clonotype received a CD4 or CD8 identity based on whether the sequenced CD4 or CD8 repertoire contained that clonotype at higher abundance. TCRdb reran the public reads through fastp at Q25 and MiXCR, keeping productive beta chains. Each CDR3 protein gets just one entry, which takes the most common genes and DNA from the rows behind it. It is TCRdb's table, rather than the study itself, that gives the V and J calls and clone size. Counted in this sample were 500,000 to 550,000 distinct CDR3 sequences; 21% of them appeared once. The ten largest clones take up about 16% of the sample.

What the research found in general, with its limitations: A small share of clonotypes was detected in both CD4 and CD8 compartments, with the overlap likely arising from convergent recombination. FACS-sorted repertoires could contain abundant contaminating clonotypes from the bulk population, so computational filtering was required. Because the study included only two donors, the extent to which the findings can be generalized is limited. Most clones expanded after primary vaccination (96% of CD4 and over 80% of CD8) were re-detected after the booster, suggesting that broad memory maintenance occurred. The secondary T-cell response was found to be weaker but faster than the primary response, with a peak reached on day 5 rather than on day 15.

This clonotype appeared a few times. What this receptor recognizes is not known. Base qualities were left out, and no much larger clone turns up one base away. V is pruned by 2 bases and J by 6 bases, leaving 11 bases of the junction without a gene match. Reading the germline V gene gives CDR1 SGHRS and CDR2 YFSETQ. The CDR3 has 16 amino acids, counting the end cysteine and phenylalanine. Of all the DNA, just the CDR3 is kept, 48 bases in frame from base 1. The chain is made from TRBV5-1 and TRBJ2-3, and TRBD2 matches 8 of the central bases. Sample: PBMCs, taken roughly 20 days after the first yellow fever vaccination. This sequence was found in a young man who received the YFV17D yellow fever vaccine. The bases are TGCGCCAGCAGCTTAGGCGGGACTAGTGCAACGGATACGCAGTATTTT. Its protein product is CASSLGGTSATDTQYF.